This TCR beta chain was obtained from a study of technical replicates of blood from a few donors (dated by TCRdb to the late 2010s). The germline V gene sets CDR1 to SNHLY and CDR2 to FYNNEI. The CDR3 spans 15 residues, from the cysteine through the phenylalanine. Left in the record is the CDR3 DNA by itself, 45 bases read in frame from the first base. Library construction relied on the immunoSEQ multiplex PCR assay. Drawn from immuneACCESS, this table holds only the in-frame rearrangements with V and J called that TCRdb kept. Clones are partly lost; checked studies trace under half to an unresolved V gene and leave the rest unexplained. This sample has 14,000 or so clones in its table, and approximately 84% of those were observed once. The top ten hold 11% of the sample. Notes on this clone: No antigen is known for it. Germline is not matched at one junction end, which may reflect a read error.

This chain joins TRBV2 to TRBJ2-2, and 8 junctional nucleotides match TRBD1. The TCR comes from a human donor in good health. The sequencing input was PBMCs. The DNA sequence reads TGTGCCAGCAGCGAAGGACAGGGAGGCACCGGGGAGCTGTTTTTT. This encodes CASSEGQGGTGELFF.